This TCR beta chain came from a study of early T cells in non-severe SARS-CoV-2 infection. Overall study findings and caveats: Sequences matched to VDJdb favored anti-spike CD8 responses, while private and CD4 specificities were missed.

V was pared by 1 base and J by 6 bases, with 16 bases between. CDR1 is SGHNT and CDR2 is YENEEA in the germline V gene. This CDR3 is 16 amino acids long. Note on this clonotype: Its target is not known.

Separate cDNA molecules each had unique molecular identifiers attached to them. In TCRdb, the 5' RACE reads were re-called with MiXCR into one record per CDR3 protein. The sample has over 75,000 distinct CDR3 sequences, about 13% seen once. Material for sequencing was whole blood. V gene TRBV11-3 combines with J gene TRBJ2-1; D possibly corresponds to TRBD1 (6 bases). The sequence derives from an adult who was a healthcare worker with PCR-confirmed SARS-CoV-2 infection or an uninfected control (not recorded which). In DNA form, the CDR3 reads TGTGCCAGCAGCTTAGGGGGCCCGACAGGTTTCAATGAGCAGTTCTTC. Amino acids: CASSLGGPTGFNEQFF.